This T cell receptor (beta chain) was captured by sequencing in a study of beta chain features in type 1 diabetes. Study-level findings and limits: The similarity of naive, central memory and Treg TCRB repertoires appeared greater among patients than among healthy donors. For Type 1 diabetes patients, all four CD4+ subsets carried TCRB CDR3s that were moderately but significantly shorter.

The investigators reverse transcribed all of the isolated RNA, so they sequenced expressed TCRB transcripts. The data were produced by immunoSEQ multiplex PCR, yet TCRdb's version contains in-frame clones alone and is incomplete. The data contain some 280,000 clones, 13% to 15% of them singletons. In all sorted populations, purity surpassed 95%. With regard to this clone: Its specificity is not known.

The CDR3 covers 17 residues. Germline CDR1 and CDR2: LGHNA and YSLEER. Deletions cut 9 bases from V and 2 bases from J, with 25 bases between. The sequenced material came from naive CD4+ T cells from blood. The rearrangement links TRBV4-3 to TRBJ1-2, with D tentatively TRBD1 (5 bases). This clonotype originated in a man between 25 and 39 years old with type 1 diabetes. The CDR3 bases are TGCGCCAGTAAATACGAACTCGTGGGGCCTGGAAACTATGGCTACACCTTC. The encoded protein is CASKYELVGPGNYGYTF.